Each of the 14 T cell receptor beta chains below was sequenced from the same sample in a study of regulatory T cells in long-lasting Graves disease. Building of the TCR beta libraries involved iRepertoire HTBI primers and Arm-PCR of CDR3 regions. From the multiplex PCR reads, TCRdb called clonotypes with MiXCR, one entry per CDR3 protein. Of almost 450,000 distinct CDR3 sequences in the sample, 16% were seen once. Noted time point: newly diagnosed GD, antithyroid drugs for less than 3 months. Scientists built the TCR library using RNA that was extracted from PBMCs. The same data also went into a second study, on T cells in Graves' hyperthyroidism and ophthalmopathy.

Material: peripheral blood mononuclear cells (PBMCs), obtained at new diagnosis, from a patient treated with antithyroid drugs. The receptors were sampled from a woman in her 30s with Graves disease.

At least ten counts were recorded for this clonotype. The chain combines TRBV11-2 with TRBJ2-7; D gene ambiguous. CDR3 length: 16 residues. Deletions cut 5 bases from V and 1 base from J, with 18 bases between. Germline V gene sequence: CDR1 SGHAT, CDR2 FQNNGV. CDR3 coding DNA: TGTGCCAGCAGCAAATACCAACCTACAGTGTCCTACGAGCAGTACTTC. This sequence encodes CASSKYQPTVSYEQYF.

Many counts were recorded for this clonotype. The chain joins TRBV18 to TRBJ2-1; D possibly corresponds to TRBD1 (5 bases). Germline V gene data show CDR1 as KGHSH and CDR2 as LQKENI. The CDR3 contains 14 residues. The V end lost 8 bases, the J end lost 2 bases, and 13 bases lay between the germline ends. This CDR3 reads CASSPSTAYNEQFF. The CDR3 coding sequence is TGTGCCAGCAGTCCCTCGACAGCCTACAATGAGCAGTTCTTC.

This clonotype was recorded many times. The rearrangement uses TRBV12-3 or TRBV12-4 and TRBJ2-5; the D is unclear. The ends were cut back, 6 bases at V and 4 bases at J, with 9 bases in the middle. This CDR3 region has 12 residues. The CDR3 spells CASRDEAETQYF. CDR3 nucleotide sequence: TGTGCCAGCAGGGACGAGGCAGAGACCCAGTACTTC.

V is TRBV12-3 or TRBV12-4 and J is TRBJ2-7, with TRBD2 identical over 7 bases. CDR3 size: 14 residues. The V segment lost 7 bases and the J segment 2 bases; nucleotides outside the gene matches: 8. The CDR3 nucleotides are TGTGCCAGCACCCTCTCTAGCGGTCCCTACGAGCAGTACTTC. Amino acids: CASTLSSGPYEQYF.

The chain is built from TRBV14 and TRBJ2-1; D might be TRBD2 (5 bases). Trimming removed 7 bases at V and 0 bases at J, with 16 bases between. Per germline, CDR1 SGHDN and CDR2 FVKESK. This CDR3 contains 16 residues. The CDR3 bases are TGTGCCAGCACCCCGGGGTGGGAAAGCTCCTACAATGAGCAGTTCTTC. Translation gives CASTPGWESSYNEQFF.

Ten or more counts support this clonotype. V and J are TRBV7-2 and TRBJ2-1; 8 bases align to TRBD2. Trimming cost V 2 bases and J 8 bases; bases outside gene matches: 8. Germline CDR1 reads SGHTA; CDR2 reads FQGNSA. CDR3 size: 15 residues. The CDR3 DNA sequence: TGTGCCAGCAGCTTATACGGGAGGGTTGGACATGAGCAGTTCTTC. Amino acid sequence: CASSLYGRVGHEQFF. The variable domain in full, with the rest retrieved from reference TRBV7-2 and TRBJ2-1, is GAGVSQSPSNKVTEKGKDVELRCDPISGHTALYWYRQSLGQGLEFLIYFQGNSAPDKSGLPSDRFSAERTGGSVSTLTIQRTQQEDSAVYLCASSLYGRVGHEQFFGPGTRLTVL.

This clonotype was counted at least ten times. The chain couples TRBV10-3 to TRBJ2-3; 7 positions agree with TRBD2. Germline V gene sequence: CDR1 ENHRY, CDR2 SYGVKD. The V gene end was trimmed by 6 bases and the J gene end by 5 bases; junction bases not matched to a gene: 11. The CDR3 contains 15 residues. CDR3 DNA: TGTGCCATCAGCGACGGCGGGAGAGTTAAAGATACGCAGTATTTT. Amino acid sequence: CAISDGGRVKDTQYF.

The chain combines TRBV4-1 with TRBJ1-2; TRBD1 is a possible D gene (6 bases). Germline CDR1 is MGHRA and CDR2 is YSYEKL. The V and J ends lost 0 bases and 0 bases respectively, with 17 bases between them. CDR3 length equals 18 residues. The CDR3 region is CASSQDPSGGLANYGYTF. As DNA, the CDR3 is TGCGCCAGCAGCCAAGATCCTTCGGGGGGCCTAGCTAACTATGGCTACACCTTC.

Ten or more counts support this clonotype. The CDR3 coding sequence is TGTGCCAGCAGTTTATGGAGTCGGGAGCTAACCACAGATACGCAGTATTTT. As protein: CASSLWSRELTTDTQYF. The chain is built from TRBV28 and TRBJ2-3; D is perhaps TRBD2 (6 bases). The CDR3 has 17 residues. The V gene lost 0 bases and the J gene lost 2 bases, with 15 bases spanning the gap. From germline, CDR1 is MDHEN and CDR2 SYDVKM.

This clonotype showed up many times. The rearrangement uses TRBV20-1 and TRBJ2-7, with 7 positions matching TRBD1. Trimming cost V 3 bases and J 3 bases; bases outside gene matches: 2. CDR3 length equals 12 residues. Germline-derived CDR1 and CDR2 are DFQATT and SNEGSKA (reference sequence). The CDR3 spells CSARHRGYEQYF. DNA of the CDR3: TGCAGTGCTAGGCACAGGGGCTACGAGCAGTACTTC.

This clonotype was detected only a few times. CDR3 nucleotide sequence: TGCGCCAGCAGCCAAGCCTCAGGATTACAAGAGACCCAGTACTTC. As protein: CASSQASGLQETQYF. The genes are TRBV4-3 and TRBJ2-5; D is ambiguous. V lost 1 base and J lost 2, with 11 bases in between. CDR3 length equals 15 residues. CDR1 LGHNA and CDR2 YSLEER come from the germline V gene.

This clonotype was seen a few times. The CDR3 DNA follows: TGCAGTGCTAGACCATCCATTTTCAATCAGCCCCAGCATTTT. Translating it yields CSARPSIFNQPQHF. The chain joins TRBV20-1 to TRBJ1-5; D is uncertain. This CDR3 is 14 amino acids long. From germline, CDR1 is DFQATT and CDR2 SNEGSKA (reference sequence). The V gene lost 2 bases and the J gene lost 3 bases, with 11 bases spanning the gap.

The J gene is TRBJ1-6, the V gene TRBV7-2; 10 nucleotides line up with TRBD1. In germline, CDR1 is SGHTA, CDR2 FQGNSA. V dropped 5 bases and J dropped 12; count of bases not matched to a gene: 7. CDR3 size: 14 residues. The CDR3 nucleotides are TGTGCCAGCAGCCTCGGGACAGGGGAAATACCCCTCCACTTT. Its protein is CASSLGTGEIPLHF.

This clonotype was observed at least ten times. The chain couples TRBV18 to TRBJ1-1; TRBD1 aligns across 7 bases. There are 14 residues in the CDR3. Germline CDR1 KGHSH, CDR2 LQKENI. The junction had 5 bases not matched to a gene; V was cut back by 7 bases and J by 0 bases. The CDR3 DNA is TGTGCCAGCTTGACAGGGCACATGAACACTGAAGCTTTCTTT. Protein sequence: CASLTGHMNTEAFF.